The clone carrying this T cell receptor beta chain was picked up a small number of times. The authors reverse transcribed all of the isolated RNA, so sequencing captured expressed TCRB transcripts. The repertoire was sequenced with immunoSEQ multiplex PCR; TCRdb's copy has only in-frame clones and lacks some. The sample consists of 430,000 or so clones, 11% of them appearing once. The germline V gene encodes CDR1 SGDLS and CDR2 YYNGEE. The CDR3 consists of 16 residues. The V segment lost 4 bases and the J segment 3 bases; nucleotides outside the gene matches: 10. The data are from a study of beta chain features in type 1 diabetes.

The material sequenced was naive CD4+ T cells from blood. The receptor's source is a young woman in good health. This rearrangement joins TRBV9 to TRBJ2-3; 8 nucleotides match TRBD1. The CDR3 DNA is TGTGCCAGCAGCACACTCTGGGACAGGAGGACAGATACGCAGTATTTT. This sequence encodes CASSTLWDRRTDTQYF.